The entry below describes one TCR beta chain. Its antigen is not known. Trimming stripped 2 bases from V and 6 bases from J, with 7 bases between. This CDR3 is built from 12 residues. Looked up from germline, CDR1 is SGHAT and CDR2 is FQNNGV. Primers: 60 Vbeta forward and 13 Jbeta reverse. The protocol was immunoSEQ multiplex PCR, while the TCRdb copy is restricted to in-frame clones and leaves out a portion. The data show about 130,000 clones, over 70% seen once. This entry belongs to a study of cytomegalovirus exposure and HLA in healthy donors. For the study at large: Early release data held roughly 90 million unique TCRs from HLA-typed donors. Among several hundred genotyped donors, around 80% fell in the Caucasian-associated ancestry cluster.

Broader study findings: As a later analysis revealed, most CMV-associated TCR beta chains appeared HLA-restricted. One later analysis reportedly identified an Asian-associated ancestry cluster that showed fewer N-insertions than the approximately 710-donor mean.

Material: PBMCs. This TCR was recovered from a woman aged 60-75 years in good health and CMV-seropositive. The V call is TRBV11-2, the J call TRBJ1-2; no clear D gene. For the CDR3, the DNA is TGTGCCAGCAGCTTAAGTCAGAATGGCTACACCTTC. This codes for CASSLSQNGYTF.